These 27 T cell receptor beta chains were sequenced from one sample in a study of cytomegalovirus exposure and HLA in healthy donors. The assay was immunoSEQ multiplex PCR, and TCRdb's table has in-frame clones only and misses some. The sample lists about 40,000 clones; approximately 94% were seen once. Sample: PBMCs. All receptors come from a woman under 30 in good health and CMV-seronegative.

The V gene is TRBV28, the J gene TRBJ2-3; possible D gene TRBD2, 5 bases. Germline-derived CDR1 and CDR2 are MDHEN and SYDVKM. The CDR3 has 13 residues. Trimming pared 5 bases from V and 5 bases from J, leaving 11 bases between. Here the CDR3 reads CASSKLVIDTQYF. The CDR3 nucleotides are TGTGCCAGCAGTAAACTAGTGATAGATACGCAGTATTTT.

The CDR3 reads CASSQGPRQPQHF. CDR3 DNA sequence: TGCGCCAGCAGCCAAGGCCCCCGGCAGCCCCAGCATTTT. This rearrangement joins TRBV4-1 to TRBJ1-5, with D unclear. The germline V and J ends were trimmed by 1 base and 7 bases, with 8 bases remaining between them. Germline CDR1 and CDR2: MGHRA and YSYEKL. The CDR3 consists of 13 residues.

The chain is built from TRBV7-6 and TRBJ1-1; D gene unclear. Trimming took off 7 bases at V and 0 bases at J, with 15 bases between the two ends. The CDR3 runs 15 residues. The germline V gene encodes CDR1 SGHVS and CDR2 FNYEAQ. CDR3 DNA: TGTGCCAGCACCCCTGGGCAGACAATGAACACTGAAGCTTTCTTT. It is translated as CASTPGQTMNTEAFF.

The rearrangement joins TRBV28 to TRBJ2-2; possible D gene TRBD1, 6 bases. CDR1 MDHEN and CDR2 SYDVKM come from the germline V gene. V was pared by 6 bases and J by 1 base, with 12 bases between. The length of the CDR3 is 15 residues. The CDR3 nucleotides read TGTGCCAGCAGGAGGGACACCCGGAACACCGGGGAGCTGTTTTTT. Its protein is CASRRDTRNTGELFF.

The gene calls are TRBV19 and TRBJ2-7; TRBD2 agrees at 8 bases. V lost 1 base, J lost 2 bases, and 1 base stayed unmatched. This CDR3 is built from 14 residues. Germline CDR1 reads LNHDA; CDR2 reads SQIVND (reference sequence). For the CDR3, the DNA is TGTGCCAGTAGTATAGCGGGAGGGCCCTACGAGCAGTACTTC. The encoded protein is CASSIAGGPYEQYF. Full variable domain (rest looked up from reference TRBV19 and TRBJ2-7): DGGITQSPKYLFRKEGQNVTLSCEQNLNHDAMYWYRQDPGQGLRLIYYSQIVNDFQKGDIAEGYSVSREKKESFPLTVTSAQKNPTAFYLCASSIAGGPYEQYFGPGTRLTVT.

This chain links TRBV11-2 with TRBJ2-2, with unresolved D. The CDR3 spans 13 residues. V was clipped by 3 bases and J by 1 base, with 3 bases between them. Germline V gene sequence: CDR1 SGHAT, CDR2 FQNNGV. The CDR3 protein is CASSFLNTGELFF. CDR3 coding DNA: TGTGCCAGCAGCTTTCTGAACACCGGGGAGCTGTTTTTT.

V and J are TRBV5-1 and TRBJ1-2; unclear D gene. In germline, CDR1 is SGHRS, CDR2 YFSETQ. This CDR3 contains 13 residues. Between the trimmed V and J ends, which lost 2 bases and 3 bases, there was a span of 8 bases. The CDR3 spells CASSLMTDYGYTF. The CDR3 DNA reads TGCGCCAGCAGCTTAATGACTGACTATGGCTACACCTTC.

This clone appeared a single time. This chain uses TRBV2 with TRBJ1-2; a weak D match, TRBD1 (6 bases). V was cut by 4 bases and J by 1 base, with 10 bases left in between. Per germline, CDR1 SNHLY and CDR2 FYNNEI. This CDR3 has 14 residues. The CDR3 reads CASSGRGINYGYTF. CDR3 bases: TGTGCCAGCAGTGGCAGGGGCATTAACTATGGCTACACCTTC.

The chain combines TRBV5-1 with TRBJ2-1, with no clear D. The V gene lost 4 bases and the J gene lost 6 bases, with 11 bases spanning the gap. The germline V gene has CDR1 SGHRS and CDR2 YFSETQ. This CDR3 has 13 residues. The chain's CDR3 is CASSTRSGNEQFF. The CDR3, as DNA: TGCGCCAGCAGCACGCGATCAGGCAATGAGCAGTTCTTC.

This clone was seen just once. This chain joins TRBV28 and TRBJ1-4; D is ambiguous. Per the germline V gene, CDR1 is MDHEN and CDR2 is SYDVKM. The CDR3 sequence is 11 residues long. Trimming shortened V by 4 bases and J by 5 bases, and 2 bases separated the two germline ends. The DNA for the CDR3 is TGTGCCAGCAGTTCGAATGAAAAACTGTTTTTT. Translated: CASSSNEKLFF.

This rearrangement joins TRBV6-5 to TRBJ1-2; no definite D call. Germline CDR1 MNHEY, CDR2 SVGAGI. The CDR3 has 13 amino acids. V gave up 2 bases and J gave up 8 bases, with 12 bases separating them. CDR3 DNA: TGTGCCAGCAGTTACGGGAGTTGGGGAGGCTACACCTTC. As protein: CASSYGSWGGYTF.

V usage is TRBV9 and J usage is TRBJ1-2; D is perhaps TRBD1 (5 bases). V lost 0 bases and J lost 7, with 16 bases in between. Germline V gives CDR1 SGDLS, CDR2 YYNGEE. The CDR3 totals 15 residues. The CDR3 DNA sequence: TGTGCCAGCAGCGTAGGTGGGGGGGAGTCGGGTGGCTACACCTTC. Encoded protein: CASSVGGGESGGYTF.

Here the CDR3 DNA reads TGTGCCAGCAGTGATCGGACAGGGAGTGGTACGCAGTATTTT. Protein product: CASSDRTGSGTQYF. The J gene is TRBJ2-3, the V gene TRBV2; 8 nucleotides match TRBD1. Unmatched junction bases numbered 7, after V lost 3 bases and J lost 8 bases. Germline V gives CDR1 SNHLY, CDR2 FYNNEI. The CDR3 covers 14 residues. Drawing the rest from reference TRBV2 and TRBJ2-3, the complete variable domain is EPEVTQTPSHQVTQMGQEVILRCVPISNHLYFYWYRQILGQKVEFLVSFYNNEISEKSEIFDDQFSVERPDGSNFTLKIRSTKLEDSAMYFCASSDRTGSGTQYFGPGTRLTVL.

The chain recombines TRBV30 with TRBJ1-5; possible D gene TRBD1, 6 bases. Germline CDR1 and CDR2: GTSNPN and SVGIG (reference sequence). The CDR3 extends over 13 amino acids. V lost 1 base and J lost 4, with 8 bases in between. The DNA of the CDR3 is TGTGCCTGGAGTGAGGGGGGGAATCAGCCCCAGCATTTT. Translated, it gives CAWSEGGNQPQHF.

The rearrangement uses TRBV5-6 and TRBJ1-1, with a tentative D call TRBD1 (5 bases). Trimming stripped 0 bases from V and 2 bases from J, with 8 bases between. Germline V gene lookup returns CDR1 SGHDT and CDR2 YYEEEE. CDR3 length: 14 residues. The CDR3 sequence is CASSLETGNTEAFF. The CDR3 nucleotides read TGTGCCAGCAGCTTGGAAACAGGTAACACTGAAGCTTTCTTT.

This chain joins TRBV2 and TRBJ2-4, with D possibly matching TRBD2 (5 bases). Per germline, CDR1 SNHLY and CDR2 FYNNEI. The CDR3 consists of 12 residues. Between the trimmed V and J ends, which lost 8 bases and 6 bases, there was a span of 11 bases. The CDR3 DNA is TGTGCCAGCGGAGAAACTAGAAACATTCAGTACTTC. Protein: CASGETRNIQYF.

The V gene is TRBV4-2, the J gene TRBJ2-2, with TRBD2 matching over 13 bases. The germline V gene encodes CDR1 LGHNA and CDR2 YNFKEQ. The V segment lost 2 bases and the J segment 1 base; nucleotides outside the gene matches: 13. The CDR3 is made up of 21 amino acids. CDR3 loop: CASSQKGLAGPPGMNTGELFF. The DNA of the CDR3 is TGTGCCAGCAGCCAAAAGGGACTAGCGGGGCCTCCAGGAATGAACACCGGGGAGCTGTTTTTT.

V is TRBV28 and J is TRBJ1-1; the D gene is possibly TRBD1 (5 bases). The CDR3 covers 15 residues. V lost 7 bases to trimming and J lost 4 bases, with 19 bases between them. Germline CDR1 MDHEN, CDR2 SYDVKM. As DNA, the CDR3 is TGTGCCAGCACCGCGGGGCGCCCTCGCAGCACTGAAGCTTTCTTT. Amino acids: CASTAGRPRSTEAFF.

The rearrangement uses TRBV27 and TRBJ2-2, with 7 bases identical to TRBD1. J lost 5 bases, V lost 3 bases, and 0 bases had no gene match. CDR3 length: 13 residues. Per the germline V gene, CDR1 is MNHEY and CDR2 is SMNVEV (reference sequence). The CDR3 region is CASSLGQTGELFF. CDR3 coding DNA: TGTGCCAGCAGTTTGGGACAGACCGGGGAGCTGTTTTTT.

The chain carries TRBV5-1 and TRBJ2-1, with 8 bases identical to TRBD2. This CDR3 spans 16 amino acids. CDR1 is SGHRS, CDR2 YFSETQ, per germline. V dropped 0 bases and J dropped 4; count of bases not matched to a gene: 6. The CDR3 reads CASSLGPAGVYNEQFF. Here the CDR3 DNA reads TGCGCCAGCAGCTTGGGTCCAGCGGGAGTTTACAATGAGCAGTTCTTC. Full variable domain (missing parts from reference TRBV5-1 and TRBJ2-1): KAGVTQTPRYLIKTRGQQVTLSCSPISGHRSVSWYQQTPGQGLQFLFEYFSETQRNKGNFPGRFSGRQFSNSRSEMNVSTLELGDSALYLCASSLGPAGVYNEQFFGPGTRLTVL.

This rearrangement joins TRBV28 to TRBJ2-7; a weak D match, TRBD2 (6 bases). Germline CDR1 and CDR2: MDHEN and SYDVKM. Trimming shortened V by 8 bases and J by 0 bases, and 23 bases separated the two germline ends. The CDR3 has 17 residues. CDR3 coding DNA: TGTGCCAGCTATCCTCCCCCTGGGACTCCCAACTCCTACGAGCAGTACTTC. Translation: CASYPPPGTPNSYEQYF.

This clone occurred once. The rearrangement links TRBV19 to TRBJ2-1; 9 nucleotides align to TRBD2. V shed 3 bases, J shed 4 bases, and the junction held 4 bases outside the gene matches. The germline V gene encodes CDR1 LNHDA and CDR2 SQIVND (reference sequence). The CDR3 runs to 15 residues. The CDR3 region is CASSIGSGSYNEQFF. The CDR3 DNA sequence: TGTGCCAGTAGTATCGGTAGCGGGAGTTACAATGAGCAGTTCTTC.

This chain connects TRBV19 to TRBJ2-1; 7 nucleotides match TRBD2. CDR1 is LNHDA, CDR2 SQIVND, per germline (reference sequence). With 7 bases clipped from V and 2 bases from J, the junction kept 8 bases outside the gene matches. The CDR3 has 15 residues. In DNA, the CDR3 is TGTGCCAGTACCAATGGGGCGGGGGCCTACAATGAGCAGTTCTTC. Residues: CASTNGAGAYNEQFF.

The rearrangement links TRBV9 to TRBJ2-3; TRBD2 matches at 9 bases. The V and J ends lost 0 bases and 0 bases, in that order; junction bases with no gene match: 8. The CDR3 is made up of 18 amino acids. Germline V gene lookup returns CDR1 SGDLS and CDR2 YYNGEE. CDR3 region: CASSVDLSGGPSTDTQYF. CDR3 coding DNA: TGTGCCAGCAGCGTAGATCTTAGCGGGGGCCCTAGCACAGATACGCAGTATTTT.

The chain couples TRBV20-1 to TRBJ2-1, with TRBD2 matching over 8 bases. Germline-derived CDR1 and CDR2 are DFQATT and SNEGSKA (reference sequence). The CDR3 loop spans 11 amino acids. The ends lost 6 bases at V and 7 bases at J; junction bases unmatched: 2. The CDR3 is CSAIAGNEQFF. The CDR3 bases are TGCAGTGCCATAGCGGGAAATGAGCAGTTCTTC.

This chain uses TRBV19 with TRBJ1-4; tentatively, D is TRBD1 (5 bases). Germline CDR1 and CDR2: LNHDA and SQIVND (reference sequence). This CDR3 is built from 17 residues. Trimming left V 3 bases short and J 6 bases short, with 20 bases between. CDR3 sequence (DNA): TGTGCCAGTAGTATTGGAACGGCGAGGGGAGGTCATGAAAAACTGTTTTTT. This encodes CASSIGTARGGHEKLFF.

The chain carries TRBV5-6 and TRBJ1-1; TRBD1 matches 7 bases. The junction had 11 bases not matched to a gene; V was cut back by 5 bases and J by 1 base. The CDR3 contains 16 residues. The germline V gene encodes CDR1 SGHDT and CDR2 YYEEEE. CDR3: CASSSVHRGKNTEAFF. In nucleotides, the CDR3 is TGTGCCAGCAGTTCAGTGCACAGGGGTAAGAACACTGAAGCTTTCTTT.